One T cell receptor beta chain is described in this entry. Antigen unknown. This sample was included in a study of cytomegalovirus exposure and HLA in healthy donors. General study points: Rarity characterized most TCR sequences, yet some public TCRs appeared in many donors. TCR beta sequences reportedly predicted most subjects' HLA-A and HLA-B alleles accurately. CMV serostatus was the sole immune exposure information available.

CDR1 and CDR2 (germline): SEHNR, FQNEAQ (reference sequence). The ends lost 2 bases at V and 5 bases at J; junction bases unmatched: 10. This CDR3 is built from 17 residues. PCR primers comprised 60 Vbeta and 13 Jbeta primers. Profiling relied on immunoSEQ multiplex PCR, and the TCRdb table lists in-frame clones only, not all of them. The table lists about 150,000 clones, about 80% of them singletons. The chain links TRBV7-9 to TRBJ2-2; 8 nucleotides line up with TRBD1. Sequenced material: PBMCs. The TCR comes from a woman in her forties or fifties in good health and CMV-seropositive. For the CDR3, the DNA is TGTGCCAGCAGCTTATCTTCTCGGACAGGGAAGACCGGGGAGCTGTTTTTT. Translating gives CASSLSSRTGKTGELFF. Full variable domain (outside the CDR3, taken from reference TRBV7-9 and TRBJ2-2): DTGVSQNPRHKITKRGQNVTFRCDPISEHNRLYWYRQTLGQGPEFLTYFQNEAQLEKSRLLSDRFSAERPKGSFSTLEIQRTEQGDSAMYLCASSLSSRTGKTGELFFGEGSRLTVL.